The TCR beta chain under discussion was sequenced for a study of cytomegalovirus exposure and HLA in healthy donors. Whole-study context: Early on, a data release was issued that held 85 million to 95 million unique TCRs from HLA-typed donors.

13 Jbeta primers and 60 Vbeta primers were used for the PCR. The table came from immunoSEQ multiplex PCR; TCRdb's copy has only in-frame clones and leaves some out. The sample yields around 120,000 clones, around 80% seen once. Germline CDR1 and CDR2: SGDLS and YYNGEE. The V end lost 3 bases, the J end lost 0 bases, and 9 bases lay between the germline ends. The CDR3 is 15 amino acids. Study findings and constraints: A link between a missense DCLRE1C variant and TCR beta V- and J-gene trimming emerged from a later analysis. A few chains tied to CMV proved CMV antigen-specific in vitro. HLA allele associations emerged for under 20,000 TCR beta sequences in a later analysis, at 0.05 false discovery rate.

As to this clone: Its target is unknown.

The V and J genes are TRBV9 and TRBJ2-2; D call uncertain. This clonotype was sampled from a female donor in good health and CMV-seropositive. The sequenced sample consisted of PBMCs. CDR3 loop: CASSDRHSNTGELFF. As DNA, the CDR3 is TGTGCCAGCAGCGATAGACACTCGAACACCGGGGAGCTGTTTTTT.